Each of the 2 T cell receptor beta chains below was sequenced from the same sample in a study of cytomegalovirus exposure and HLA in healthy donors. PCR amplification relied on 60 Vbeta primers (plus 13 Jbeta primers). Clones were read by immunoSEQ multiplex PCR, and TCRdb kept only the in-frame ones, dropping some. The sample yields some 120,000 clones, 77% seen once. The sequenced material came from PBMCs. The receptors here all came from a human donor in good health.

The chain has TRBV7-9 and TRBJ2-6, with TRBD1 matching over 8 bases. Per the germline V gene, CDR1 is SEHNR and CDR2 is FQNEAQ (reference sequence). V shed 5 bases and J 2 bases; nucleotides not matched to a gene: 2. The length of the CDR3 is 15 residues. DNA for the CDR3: TGTGCCAGCAGCAAGACAGGGGCTGGGGCCAACGTCCTGACTTTC. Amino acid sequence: CASSKTGAGANVLTF.

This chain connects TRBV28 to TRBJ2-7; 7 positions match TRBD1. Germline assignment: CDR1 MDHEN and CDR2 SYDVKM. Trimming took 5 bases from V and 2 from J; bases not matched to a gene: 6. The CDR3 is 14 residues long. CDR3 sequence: CASSPDRITYEQYF. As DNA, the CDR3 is TGTGCCAGCAGTCCGGACAGGATTACCTACGAGCAGTACTTC.